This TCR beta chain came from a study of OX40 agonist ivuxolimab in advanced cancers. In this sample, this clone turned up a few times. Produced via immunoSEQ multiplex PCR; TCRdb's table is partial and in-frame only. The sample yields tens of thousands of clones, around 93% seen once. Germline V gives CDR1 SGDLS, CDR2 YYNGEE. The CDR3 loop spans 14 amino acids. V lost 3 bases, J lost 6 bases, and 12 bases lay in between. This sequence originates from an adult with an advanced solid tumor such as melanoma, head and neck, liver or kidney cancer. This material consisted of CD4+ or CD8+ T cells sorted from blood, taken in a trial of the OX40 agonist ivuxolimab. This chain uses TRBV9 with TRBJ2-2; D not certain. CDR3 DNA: TGTGCCAGCAGCGCGACCCTTGGGCCCGGGGAGCTGTTTTTT. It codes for CASSATLGPGELFF.